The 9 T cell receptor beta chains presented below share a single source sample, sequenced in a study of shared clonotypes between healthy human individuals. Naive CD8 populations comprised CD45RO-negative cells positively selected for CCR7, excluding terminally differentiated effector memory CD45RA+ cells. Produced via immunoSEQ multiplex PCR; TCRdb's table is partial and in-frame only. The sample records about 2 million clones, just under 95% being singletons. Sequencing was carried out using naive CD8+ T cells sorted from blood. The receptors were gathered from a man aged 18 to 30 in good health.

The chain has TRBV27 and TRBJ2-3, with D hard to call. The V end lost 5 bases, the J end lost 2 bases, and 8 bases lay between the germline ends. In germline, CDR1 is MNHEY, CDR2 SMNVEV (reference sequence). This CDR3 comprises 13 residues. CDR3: CASSKVYTDTQYF. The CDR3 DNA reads TGTGCCAGCAGTAAGGTGTACACAGATACGCAGTATTTT.

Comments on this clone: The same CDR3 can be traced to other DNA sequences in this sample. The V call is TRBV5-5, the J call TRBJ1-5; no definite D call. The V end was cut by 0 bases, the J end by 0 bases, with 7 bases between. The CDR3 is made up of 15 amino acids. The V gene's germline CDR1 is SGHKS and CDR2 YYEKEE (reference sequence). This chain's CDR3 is CASSLEGFSNQPQHF. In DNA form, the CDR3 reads TGTGCCAGCAGCTTGGAGGGTTTTAGCAATCAGCCCCAGCATTTT.

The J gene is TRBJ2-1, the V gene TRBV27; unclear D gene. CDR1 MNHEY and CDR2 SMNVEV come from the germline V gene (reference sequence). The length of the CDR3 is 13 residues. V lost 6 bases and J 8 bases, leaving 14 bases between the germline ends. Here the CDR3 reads CASRHAGEHEQFF. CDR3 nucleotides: TGTGCCAGCAGACACGCTGGCGAGCATGAGCAGTTCTTC.

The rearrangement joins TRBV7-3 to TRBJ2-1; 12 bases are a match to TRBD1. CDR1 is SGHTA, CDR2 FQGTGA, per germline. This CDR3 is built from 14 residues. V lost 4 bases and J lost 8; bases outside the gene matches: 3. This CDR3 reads CASSSGTGGHEQFF. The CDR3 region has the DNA TGTGCCAGCAGCTCCGGGACAGGGGGCCATGAGCAGTTCTTC.

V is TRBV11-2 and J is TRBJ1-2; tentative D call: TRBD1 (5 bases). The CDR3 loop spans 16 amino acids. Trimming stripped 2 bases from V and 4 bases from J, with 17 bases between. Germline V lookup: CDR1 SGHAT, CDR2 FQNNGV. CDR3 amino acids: CASSLFDRPTFYGYTF. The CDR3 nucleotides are TGTGCCAGCAGCTTATTCGACAGACCGACTTTCTATGGCTACACCTTC. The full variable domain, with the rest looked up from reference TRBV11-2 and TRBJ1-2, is EAGVAQSPRYKIIEKRQSVAFWCNPISGHATLYWYQQILGQGPKLLIQFQNNGVVDDSQLPKDRFSAERLKGVDSTLKIQPAKLEDSAVYLCASSLFDRPTFYGYTFGSGTRLTVV.

For the CDR3, the DNA is TGTGCAAGTCGCTTAGTGAGTTACTTAGGCGCAGATACGCAGTATTTT. As protein: CASRLVSYLGADTQYF. The chain recombines TRBV12-2 with TRBJ2-3. TRBV12-2 is a listed pseudogene. The CDR3 totals 16 residues.

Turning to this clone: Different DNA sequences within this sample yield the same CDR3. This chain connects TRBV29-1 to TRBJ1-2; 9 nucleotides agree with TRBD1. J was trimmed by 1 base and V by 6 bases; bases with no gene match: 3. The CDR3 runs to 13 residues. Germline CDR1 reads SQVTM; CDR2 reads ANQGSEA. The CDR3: CSVDRGDNYGYTF. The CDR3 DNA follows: TGCAGCGTAGACAGGGGGGATAACTATGGCTACACCTTC. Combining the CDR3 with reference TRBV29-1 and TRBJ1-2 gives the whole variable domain SAVISQKPSRDICQRGTSLTIQCQVDSQVTMMFWYRQQPGQSLTLIATANQGSEATYESGFVIDKFPISRPNLTFSTLTVSNMSPEDSSIYLCSVDRGDNYGYTFGSGTRLTVV.

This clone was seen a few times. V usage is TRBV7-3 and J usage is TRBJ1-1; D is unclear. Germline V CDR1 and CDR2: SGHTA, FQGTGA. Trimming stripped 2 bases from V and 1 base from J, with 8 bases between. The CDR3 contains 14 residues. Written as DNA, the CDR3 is TGTGCCAGCAGCTTAGGAGGAGGGAACACTGAAGCTTTCTTT. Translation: CASSLGGGNTEAFF.

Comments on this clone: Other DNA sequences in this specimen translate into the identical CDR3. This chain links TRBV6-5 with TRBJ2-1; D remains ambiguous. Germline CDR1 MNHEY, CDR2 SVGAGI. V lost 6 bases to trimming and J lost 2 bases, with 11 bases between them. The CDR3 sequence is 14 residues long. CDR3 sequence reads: CASSTSDTYNEQFF. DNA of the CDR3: TGTGCCAGCAGCACTTCTGACACCTACAATGAGCAGTTCTTC.